A single sample gave rise to the 18 T cell receptor beta chains below, sequenced in a study of cytomegalovirus exposure and HLA in healthy donors. Researchers ran the PCR with 60 Vbeta and 13 Jbeta primers. The data were produced by immunoSEQ multiplex PCR, yet TCRdb's version contains in-frame clones alone and is incomplete. The sample has approximately 110,000 clones; the top ten hold about 2.5%. Sample: PBMCs. The receptors here all came from a man aged 25 to 45 in good health and CMV-seronegative.

This rearrangement joins TRBV19 to TRBJ2-7; TRBD2 aligns across 9 bases. V was clipped by 3 bases and J by 4 bases; unmatched bases: 13. Germline V CDR1 and CDR2: LNHDA, SQIVND (reference sequence). The CDR3 is 17 residues long. In nucleotides, the CDR3 is TGTGCCAGTAGTATCGGTGAGTCTAGCGGGAACGGATACGAGCAGTACTTC. Protein sequence: CASSIGESSGNGYEQYF.

The chain carries TRBV28 and TRBJ2-7; TRBD1 might be the D (5 bases). The CDR3 is 14 residues long. Germline values: CDR1 MDHEN, CDR2 SYDVKM. Trimming took 5 bases from V and 5 from J, leaving 16 bases between them. CDR3 in DNA: TGTGCCAGCAGTGCTTTCAGGGTAAGGAACGAGCAGTACTTC. This translates into CASSAFRVRNEQYF. The whole variable domain, filled in from reference TRBV28 and TRBJ2-7, reads DVKVTQSSRYLVKRTGEKVFLECVQDMDHENMFWYRQDPGLGLRLIYFSYDVKMKEKGDIPEGYSVSREKKERFSLILESASTNQTSMYLCASSAFRVRNEQYFGPGTRLTVT.

The chain couples TRBV30 to TRBJ2-7, with 8 bases that match TRBD2. This CDR3 has 12 residues. Germline CDR1 GTSNPN, CDR2 SVGIG (reference sequence). V shed 5 bases and J 6 bases; nucleotides not matched to a gene: 6. CDR3 DNA sequence: TGTGCCTGGGTCGGACTAGCAGGCGAGCAGTACTTC. Protein sequence: CAWVGLAGEQYF. The whole variable domain, filled in from reference TRBV30 and TRBJ2-7, reads SQTIHQWPATLVQPVGSPLSLECTVEGTSNPNLYWYRQAAGRGLQLLFYSVGIGQISSEVPQNLSASRPQDRQFILSSKKLLLSDSGFYLCAWVGLAGEQYFGPGTRLTVT.

The J gene is TRBJ1-2, the V gene TRBV21-1; the table names TRBD1, a call not compared with the DNA. TRBV21-1 is assigned pseudogene status. This CDR3 spans 16 amino acids. The CDR3 bases are TGTGCCAGCAGCAAAGCGCTTGAACCAGGCAAGGATGGCTACACCTTC. It specifies CASSKALEPGKDGYTF.

The rearrangement joins TRBV13 to TRBJ2-5, with TRBD2 matching over 12 bases. With the DNA end fitting TRBJ2-7 better, the J assignment may be wrong. Germline V CDR1 and CDR2: PRHDT, FYEKMQ (reference sequence). The CDR3 spans 15 residues. The CDR3 loop is CASSPGGLAGYEQYF. The CDR3 nucleotides read TGTGCCAGCAGCCCGGGGGGACTAGCGGGCTACGAGCAGTACTTC.

This chain uses TRBV6-5 with TRBJ2-3; tentatively, D is TRBD2 (5 bases). This CDR3 comprises 15 residues. Trimming took 2 bases from V and 5 from J, leaving 14 bases between them. From germline, CDR1 is MNHEY and CDR2 SVGAGI. CDR3 loop: CASSYGRVDLDTQYF. As DNA, the CDR3 is TGTGCCAGCAGTTACGGGCGGGTGGATTTAGATACGCAGTATTTT.

V gene TRBV6-1 combines with J gene TRBJ1-4; no clear D gene. There are 15 residues in the CDR3. Trimming stripped 2 bases from V and 0 bases from J, with 7 bases between. Per germline, CDR1 MNHNS and CDR2 SASEGT. CDR3 amino acids: CASSESETTNEKLFF. The CDR3 bases are TGTGCCAGCAGTGAATCAGAAACAACTAATGAAAAACTGTTTTTT.

The rearrangement joins TRBV9 to TRBJ2-1; 9 bases are shared with TRBD2. V lost 4 bases, J lost 5 bases, and 16 bases stayed unmatched. The CDR3 is made up of 18 amino acids. Germline lookup yields CDR1 SGDLS and CDR2 YYNGEE. The CDR3 reads CASSPRGAGGQIDNEQFF. DNA of the CDR3: TGTGCCAGCAGCCCCCGGGGAGCGGGAGGCCAAATCGACAATGAGCAGTTCTTC.

V is TRBV19 and J is TRBJ2-7; D perhaps matches TRBD1 (7 bases). The CDR3 runs to 14 residues. CDR1 is LNHDA, CDR2 SQIVND, per germline (reference sequence). The V end was cut by 3 bases, the J end by 1 base, with 10 bases between. Here the CDR3 reads CASSIAGQSYEQYF. The CDR3 DNA sequence: TGTGCCAGTAGTATTGCGGGACAGTCCTACGAGCAGTACTTC.

The chain combines TRBV7-9 with TRBJ2-5; TRBD2 matches 8 bases. CDR3 size: 19 residues. V trimming: 5 bases; J trimming: 4 bases; junction bases outside the gene matches: 21. Germline V CDR1 and CDR2: SEHNR, FQNEAQ (reference sequence). The DNA of the CDR3 is TGTGCCAGCAGCCCGAGGAGATTCAGGACTAGCTATTTCCCAGAGACCCAGTACTTC. It is translated as CASSPRRFRTSYFPETQYF.

The chain has TRBV27 and TRBJ2-7; D ambiguous. The CDR3 is 16 residues long. V gave up 8 bases and J gave up 1 base, with 21 bases separating them. Germline lookup yields CDR1 MNHEY and CDR2 SMNVEV (reference sequence). CDR3 nucleotides: TGTGCCAGCGCCCGCGACGGCCTTGGAGAGTCCTACGAGCAGTACTTC. This encodes CASARDGLGESYEQYF.

CDR3 region: CASSQDWTDPRWNQPQHF. CDR3 nucleotide sequence: TGTGCCAGCAGCCAAGATTGGACAGATCCTAGATGGAATCAGCCCCAGCATTTT. V and J are TRBV14 and TRBJ1-5, with D perhaps matching TRBD1 (6 bases). The germline V and J ends were trimmed by 0 bases and 4 bases, with 19 bases remaining between them. Germline V lookup: CDR1 SGHDN, CDR2 FVKESK. This CDR3 region has 18 residues.

This chain links TRBV7-7 with TRBJ1-1; TRBD1 might be the D (6 bases). The CDR3 consists of 13 residues. Germline assignment: CDR1 SSHAT and CDR2 FNYEAQ (reference sequence). Trimming pared 3 bases from V and 7 bases from J, leaving 12 bases between. The DNA of the CDR3 is TGTGCCAGCAGCTTGAGCGACAGGAGTGAAGCTTTCTTT. Protein sequence: CASSLSDRSEAFF.

The V call is TRBV19, the J call TRBJ2-7; 7 bases are a match to TRBD1. The CDR3 totals 15 residues. Germline CDR1 is LNHDA and CDR2 is SQIVND (reference sequence). V trimming: 2 bases; J trimming: 7 bases; junction bases outside the gene matches: 11. The CDR3 sequence is CASSISWDRLREQYF. DNA for the CDR3: TGTGCCAGTAGTATATCGTGGGACAGACTGCGGGAGCAGTACTTC.

The rearrangement joins TRBV6-1 to TRBJ2-1, with 10 bases lining up with TRBD1. The CDR3 is 14 residues long. The V and J ends lost 1 base and 6 bases, in that order; junction bases with no gene match: 0. From germline, CDR1 is MNHNS and CDR2 SASEGT. This CDR3 reads CASSEGTGGNEQFF. CDR3 nucleotides: TGTGCCAGCAGTGAAGGGACAGGGGGCAATGAGCAGTTCTTC.

CDR3 in DNA: TGTGCCAGCAGCTTAAGGGGGACAGGCCTATCCTACAATGAGCAGTTCTTC. It is translated as CASSLRGTGLSYNEQFF. The V call is TRBV7-2, the J call TRBJ2-1, with TRBD1 identical over 8 bases. CDR3 size: 17 residues. CDR1 is SGHTA and CDR2 is FQGNSA in the germline V gene. The V gene end was trimmed by 2 bases and the J gene end by 1 base; junction bases not matched to a gene: 7.

CDR3: CASSSRDRGVGNYGYTF. The CDR3 DNA is TGTGCCAGCAGCTCCCGGGACAGGGGCGTGGGGAACTATGGCTACACCTTC. This chain connects TRBV5-6 to TRBJ1-2; 10 bases map to TRBD1. V shed 3 bases, J shed 2 bases, and the junction held 10 bases outside the gene matches. The CDR3 spans 17 residues. CDR1 is SGHDT, CDR2 YYEEEE, per germline.

V usage is TRBV5-1 and J usage is TRBJ1-1; 8 bases are a match to TRBD1. The germline V gene encodes CDR1 SGHRS and CDR2 YFSETQ. Losses at the gene ends were 2 bases for V and 0 bases for J; bases not matched to a gene: 9. This CDR3 spans 17 amino acids. This CDR3 reads CASSLRVTGAVNTEAFF. The CDR3 DNA reads as TGCGCCAGCAGCTTAAGAGTGACAGGGGCGGTGAACACTGAAGCTTTCTTT.